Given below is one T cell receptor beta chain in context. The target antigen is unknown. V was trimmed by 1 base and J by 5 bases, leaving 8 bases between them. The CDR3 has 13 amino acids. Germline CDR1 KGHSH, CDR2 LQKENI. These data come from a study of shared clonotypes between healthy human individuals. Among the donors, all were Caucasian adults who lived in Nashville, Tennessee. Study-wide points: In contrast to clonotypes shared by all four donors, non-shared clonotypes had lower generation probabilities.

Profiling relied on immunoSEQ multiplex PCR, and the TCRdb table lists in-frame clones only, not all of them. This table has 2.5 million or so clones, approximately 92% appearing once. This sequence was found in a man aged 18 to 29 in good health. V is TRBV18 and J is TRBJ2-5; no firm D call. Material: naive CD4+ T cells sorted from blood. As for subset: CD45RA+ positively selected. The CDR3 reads CASSPLLRETQYF. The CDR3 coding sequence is TGTGCCAGCTCACCACTTTTACGGGAGACCCAGTACTTC.